This record covers a single T cell receptor (beta chain). Study members were between about 18 and 90 years old and lived in approximately 25 US regions. Membership in each cohort depended on participant-reported clinical history. Donors in Cohort 3 who had recovered were those with two negative PCRs, healthcare professional clearance, or resolution of their symptoms. The CDR3 loop spans 15 amino acids. Germline V lookup: CDR1 LGHNT, CDR2 FRNRAP. V was shortened by 4 bases and J by 5 bases, with 14 bases between the two germline ends. The sample comes from a study of blood T cell repertoires in COVID-19. In the source study's methods: Nucleated cell number was recorded as an estimate derived from reference gene primer amplification. Here immunoSEQ multiplex PCR was the method, and the copy in TCRdb shows in-frame clones only, minus some. The V and J calls and the clone size are those of that table, but D and trimming were determined from the DNA. The sample has more than 300,000 clones; about 88% are singletons.

Sequencing was carried out using PBMCs or T cells enriched from blood (not recorded which). The sequence came from a woman aged 18-29 years who had recovered from COVID-19. The V and J genes are TRBV12-5 and TRBJ1-4; possibly TRBD1 for D (5 bases). CDR3 in DNA: TGTGCTAGTGGTTCGGGGGAGCCCCCGAATGAAAAACTGTTTTTT. This gives the protein CASGSGEPPNEKLFF.